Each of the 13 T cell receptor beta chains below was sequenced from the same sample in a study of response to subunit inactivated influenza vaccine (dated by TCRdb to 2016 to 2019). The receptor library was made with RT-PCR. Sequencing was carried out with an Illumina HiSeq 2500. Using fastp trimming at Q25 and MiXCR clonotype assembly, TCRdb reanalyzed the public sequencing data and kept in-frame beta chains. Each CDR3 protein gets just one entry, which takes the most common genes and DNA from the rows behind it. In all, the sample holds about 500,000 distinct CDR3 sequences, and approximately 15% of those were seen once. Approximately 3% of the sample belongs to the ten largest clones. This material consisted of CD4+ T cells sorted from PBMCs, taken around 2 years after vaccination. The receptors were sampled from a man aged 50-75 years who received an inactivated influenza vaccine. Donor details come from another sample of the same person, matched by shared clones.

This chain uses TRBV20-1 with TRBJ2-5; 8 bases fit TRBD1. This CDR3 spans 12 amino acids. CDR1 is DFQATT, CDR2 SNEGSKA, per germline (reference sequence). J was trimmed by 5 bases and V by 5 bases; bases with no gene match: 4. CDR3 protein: CSAARQGETQYF. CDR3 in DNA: TGCAGTGCTGCCAGACAGGGGGAGACCCAGTACTTC.

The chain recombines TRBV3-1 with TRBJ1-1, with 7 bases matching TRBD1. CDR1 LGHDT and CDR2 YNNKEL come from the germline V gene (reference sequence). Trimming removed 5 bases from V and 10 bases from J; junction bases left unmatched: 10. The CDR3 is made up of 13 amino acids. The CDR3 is CASSTRRQGRAFF. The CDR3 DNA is TGTGCCAGCAGCACACGAAGACAGGGAAGAGCTTTCTTT.

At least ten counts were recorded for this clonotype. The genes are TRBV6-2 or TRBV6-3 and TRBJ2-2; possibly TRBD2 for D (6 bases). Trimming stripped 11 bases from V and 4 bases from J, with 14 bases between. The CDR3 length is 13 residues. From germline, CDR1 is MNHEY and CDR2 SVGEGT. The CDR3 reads CAARRGFTGELFF. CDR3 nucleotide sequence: TGTGCCGCAAGGAGGGGTTTCACCGGGGAGCTGTTTTTT.

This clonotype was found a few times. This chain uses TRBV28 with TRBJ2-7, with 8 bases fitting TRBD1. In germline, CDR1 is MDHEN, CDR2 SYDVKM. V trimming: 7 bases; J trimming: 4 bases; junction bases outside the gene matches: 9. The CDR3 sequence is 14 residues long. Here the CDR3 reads CASTWAGGGYEQYF. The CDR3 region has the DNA TGTGCCAGCACTTGGGCAGGGGGCGGATACGAGCAGTACTTC.

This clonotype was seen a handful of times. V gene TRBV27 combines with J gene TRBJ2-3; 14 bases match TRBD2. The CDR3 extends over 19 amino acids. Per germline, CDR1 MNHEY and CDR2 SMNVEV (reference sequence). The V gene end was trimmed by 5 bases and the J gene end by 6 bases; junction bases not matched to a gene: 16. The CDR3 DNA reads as TGTGCCAGCAGTCTACGAATACCTCGGACTAGCGGGAGGAACGATACGCAGTATTTT. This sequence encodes CASSLRIPRTSGRNDTQYF.

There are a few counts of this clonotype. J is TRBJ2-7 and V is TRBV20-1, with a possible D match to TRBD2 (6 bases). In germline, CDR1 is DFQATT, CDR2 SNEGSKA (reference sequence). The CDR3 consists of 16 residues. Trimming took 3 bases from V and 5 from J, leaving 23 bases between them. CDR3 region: CSARKNENRGIDEQYF. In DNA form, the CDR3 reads TGCAGTGCTAGGAAGAATGAAAATCGGGGGATCGACGAGCAGTACTTC.

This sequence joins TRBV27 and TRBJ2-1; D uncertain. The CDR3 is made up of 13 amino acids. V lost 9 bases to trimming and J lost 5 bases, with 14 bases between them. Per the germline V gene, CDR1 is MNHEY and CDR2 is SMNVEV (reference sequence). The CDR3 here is CARSRPPNNEQFF. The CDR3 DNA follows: TGTGCCAGAAGTAGACCCCCGAACAATGAGCAGTTCTTC.

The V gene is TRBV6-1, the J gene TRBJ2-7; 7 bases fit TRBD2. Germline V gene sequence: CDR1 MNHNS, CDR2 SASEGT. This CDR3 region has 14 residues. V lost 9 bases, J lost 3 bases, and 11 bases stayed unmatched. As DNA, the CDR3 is TGTGCCAGTTCGGACTGGGGGGGAAGCTACGAGCAGTACTTC. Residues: CASSDWGGSYEQYF.

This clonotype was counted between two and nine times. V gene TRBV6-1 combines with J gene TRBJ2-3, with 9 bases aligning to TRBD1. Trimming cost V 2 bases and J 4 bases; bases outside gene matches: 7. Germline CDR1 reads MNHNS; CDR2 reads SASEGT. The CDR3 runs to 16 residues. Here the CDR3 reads CASSETGTGFADTQYF. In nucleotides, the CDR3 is TGTGCCAGCAGTGAAACCGGGACAGGGTTTGCAGATACGCAGTATTTT.

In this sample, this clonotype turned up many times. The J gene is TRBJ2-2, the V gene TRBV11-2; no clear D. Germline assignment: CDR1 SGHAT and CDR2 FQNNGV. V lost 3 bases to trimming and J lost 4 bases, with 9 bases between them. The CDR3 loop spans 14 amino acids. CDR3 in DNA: TGTGCCAGCAGCTTTCGAGGCCGCACCGGGGAGCTGTTTTTT. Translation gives CASSFRGRTGELFF.

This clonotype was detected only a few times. CDR3 residues: CASSVEPDTYEQYF. CDR3 sequence (DNA): TGTGCCAGCAGCGTAGAACCGGATACCTACGAGCAGTACTTC. This rearrangement joins TRBV9 to TRBJ2-7; D unclear. The germline CDR1 and CDR2 sequences are SGDLS and YYNGEE. The CDR3 spans 14 residues. Trimming took off 0 bases at V and 2 bases at J, with 9 bases between the two ends.

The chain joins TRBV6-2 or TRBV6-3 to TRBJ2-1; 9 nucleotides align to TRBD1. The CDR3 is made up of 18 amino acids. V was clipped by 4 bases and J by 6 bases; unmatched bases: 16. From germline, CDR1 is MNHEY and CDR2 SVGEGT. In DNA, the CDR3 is TGTGCCAGCAGTTCCCGGGGTTTTACAGGGGGCAGGAGCAATGAGCAGTTCTTC. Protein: CASSSRGFTGGRSNEQFF.

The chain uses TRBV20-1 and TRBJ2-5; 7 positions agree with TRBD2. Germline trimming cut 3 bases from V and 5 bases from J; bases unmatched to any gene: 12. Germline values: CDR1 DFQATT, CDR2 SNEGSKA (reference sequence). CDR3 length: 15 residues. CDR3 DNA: TGCAGTGCTAGCGGGAGGCCCCCAGGGTCCGAGACCCAGTACTTC. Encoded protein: CSASGRPPGSETQYF.